Each of the 10 T cell receptor beta chains below was sequenced from the same sample in a study of cytomegalovirus exposure and HLA in healthy donors. Sequencing used immunoSEQ multiplex PCR; TCRdb keeps in-frame clones, though not all of them. The data show around 130,000 clones, under 90% seen once. The sample taken for sequencing was PBMCs. The receptors were gathered from a woman aged 30 to 39 in good health and CMV-seronegative.

The chain has TRBV2 and TRBJ2-4; 8 nucleotides align to TRBD2. Per germline, CDR1 SNHLY and CDR2 FYNNEI. With V trimmed by 11 bases and J by 2 bases, 5 bases remained unmatched. The CDR3 is made up of 13 amino acids. As DNA, the CDR3 is TGTGCCGGGAGCGGGGGCACCAAAAACATTCAGTACTTC. It encodes CAGSGGTKNIQYF.

The chain uses TRBV5-4 and TRBJ2-5, with TRBD2 matching over 11 bases. Looked up from germline, CDR1 is SGHNT and CDR2 is YYREEE (reference sequence). This CDR3 contains 15 residues. Unmatched junction bases numbered 2, after V lost 2 bases and J lost 2 bases. The CDR3 spells CASSFPSGGQETQYF. CDR3 nucleotide sequence: TGTGCCAGCAGCTTTCCTAGCGGGGGGCAAGAGACCCAGTACTTC.

The chain recombines TRBV2 with TRBJ1-2; 9 nucleotides match TRBD1. Losses at the gene ends were 7 bases for V and 0 bases for J; bases not matched to a gene: 3. Germline V gene sequence: CDR1 SNHLY, CDR2 FYNNEI. The CDR3 is 14 residues long. CDR3 DNA sequence: TGTGCCAGCAACAGACAGGGGGCTAACTATGGCTACACCTTC. Residues: CASNRQGANYGYTF.

The chain employs TRBV7-9 and TRBJ2-3; the match to TRBD2 covers 8 bases. Germline V CDR1 and CDR2: SEHNR, FQNEAQ (reference sequence). The CDR3 contains 14 residues. V was clipped by 4 bases and J by 3 bases; unmatched bases: 3. The CDR3 region has the DNA TGTGCCAGCAGCTATAGCGGGGCAACAGATACGCAGTATTTT. Amino acids: CASSYSGATDTQYF.

In this sample, this clone turned up a few times. The V and J genes are TRBV7-9 and TRBJ2-3; D remains unclear. Germline CDR1 is SEHNR and CDR2 is FQNEAQ (reference sequence). CDR3 length equals 13 residues. Trimming shortened V by 5 bases and J by 0 bases, and 6 bases separated the two germline ends. The CDR3 nucleotides read TGTGCCAGCAGCCCTGTGAGCACAGATACGCAGTATTTT. Amino acid sequence: CASSPVSTDTQYF.

V usage is TRBV6-1 and J usage is TRBJ2-2, with 10 bases fitting TRBD1. The germline V gene encodes CDR1 MNHNS and CDR2 SASEGT. The V segment lost 5 bases and the J segment 0 bases; nucleotides outside the gene matches: 3. This CDR3 comprises 16 residues. CDR3 nucleotide sequence: TGTGCCAGCAGTCAAGACAGGGGGCCGAACACCGGGGAGCTGTTTTTT. Translating gives CASSQDRGPNTGELFF.

The chain links TRBV30 to TRBJ1-6; 7 bases are shared with TRBD1. Germline CDR1 and CDR2: GTSNPN and SVGIG (reference sequence). The junction had 10 bases not matched to a gene; V was cut back by 8 bases and J by 9 bases. The CDR3 covers 13 residues. The chain's CDR3 is CAQGGWGSSPLHF. DNA for the CDR3: TGTGCCCAAGGGGGCTGGGGGAGTTCACCCCTCCACTTT.

The V and J genes are TRBV10-2 and TRBJ2-7, with D hard to call. Germline CDR1 WSHSY, CDR2 SAAADI. The CDR3 has 12 residues. V shed 8 bases and J shed 2 bases, with 10 bases lying between them. The chain's CDR3 is CASSPEAYEQYF. The CDR3 DNA follows: TGCGCCAGCTCCCCCGAGGCCTACGAGCAGTACTTC.

The rearrangement uses TRBV19 and TRBJ2-3; 9 bases are shared with TRBD2. V lost 3 bases, J lost 6 bases, and 4 bases stayed unmatched. Germline CDR1 and CDR2: LNHDA and SQIVND (reference sequence). CDR3 length equals 14 residues. Here the CDR3 reads CASSIGTSPDTQYF. Here the CDR3 DNA reads TGTGCCAGTAGTATCGGGACTAGCCCTGATACGCAGTATTTT.

This chain connects TRBV7-2 to TRBJ1-2; no clear D gene. Germline CDR1 reads SGHTA; CDR2 reads FQGNSA. The germline V and J ends were trimmed by 5 bases and 8 bases, with 21 bases remaining between them. CDR3 length: 15 amino acids. The CDR3 is CASSPERATGAGYTF. In DNA, the CDR3 is TGTGCCAGCAGCCCCGAGAGGGCCACGGGCGCGGGCTACACCTTC. Full variable domain (outside the CDR3, taken from reference TRBV7-2 and TRBJ1-2): GAGVSQSPSNKVTEKGKDVELRCDPISGHTALYWYRQSLGQGLEFLIYFQGNSAPDKSGLPSDRFSAERTGGSVSTLTIQRTQQEDSAVYLCASSPERATGAGYTFGSGTRLTVV.